This passage covers 12 T cell receptor beta chains from one sample sequenced in a study of blood T cell repertoires in COVID-19. Produced via immunoSEQ multiplex PCR; TCRdb's table is partial and in-frame only. The data hold 70,000 to 95,000 clones, with approximately 90% observed a single time. Material for sequencing was peripheral blood. These receptors all stem from a man aged 45 to 65 with acute or convalescent COVID-19.

In regard to this clone: The junction shows a germline mismatch at one end, possibly a read error. The rearrangement joins TRBV19 to TRBJ1-2, with 8 bases identical to TRBD1. The CDR3 is 14 amino acids. Per the germline V gene, CDR1 is LNHDA and CDR2 is SQIVND (reference sequence). The CDR3 sequence is CASSVDRGLGGYTF. DNA for the CDR3: TGTGCCAGTAGTGTAGACAGGGGACTAGGAGGCTACACCTTC.

CDR3 DNA: TGTGCCAGCTCACCAGTAACCCCGGGACAATCTAATGAGCAGTTCTTC. Residues: CASSPVTPGQSNEQFF. This chain links TRBV18 with TRBJ2-1; TRBD1 is a possible D gene (6 bases). V gave up 2 bases and J gave up 7 bases, with 18 bases separating them. Germline V gene data show CDR1 as KGHSH and CDR2 as LQKENI. The CDR3 covers 16 residues.

The J gene is TRBJ1-1, the V gene TRBV9; 8 bases are shared with TRBD1. From germline, CDR1 is SGDLS and CDR2 YYNGEE. J lost 1 base, V lost 3 bases, and 2 bases had no gene match. The CDR3 totals 14 residues. The CDR3 bases are TGTGCCAGCAGCGGGGGACAGGCGAACACTGAAGCTTTCTTT. Translation gives CASSGGQANTEAFF.

V usage is TRBV9 and J usage is TRBJ2-2; the D gene is possibly TRBD1 (7 bases). Germline assignment: CDR1 SGDLS and CDR2 YYNGEE. The CDR3 sequence is 16 residues long. Between the trimmed V and J ends, which lost 0 bases and 3 bases, there was a span of 12 bases. In nucleotides, the CDR3 is TGTGCCAGCAGCGTAGGTGGAGGGGGCTACACCGGGGAGCTGTTTTTT. Translating it yields CASSVGGGGYTGELFF.

The chain couples TRBV4-1 to TRBJ1-2; 7 bases are shared with TRBD1. CDR3 length equals 14 residues. CDR1 is MGHRA, CDR2 YSYEKL, per germline. V shed 1 base, J shed 3 bases, and the junction held 2 bases outside the gene matches. CDR3 nucleotide sequence: TGCGCCAGCAGCCAAGGACAGGGTTACTATGGCTACACCTTC. Its translation is CASSQGQGYYGYTF.

V and J are TRBV28 and TRBJ1-1; D is unclear. Trimming left V 3 bases short and J 3 bases short, with 11 bases between. The CDR3 is 14 residues long. CDR1 is MDHEN and CDR2 is SYDVKM in the germline V gene. The CDR3 here is CASSLWGGDTEAFF. The CDR3 DNA sequence: TGTGCCAGCAGTTTGTGGGGAGGAGACACTGAAGCTTTCTTT.

This chain uses TRBV27 with TRBJ1-6, with 8 bases lining up with TRBD1. Germline V gene data show CDR1 as MNHEY and CDR2 as SMNVEV (reference sequence). This CDR3 region has 16 residues. Trimming removed 5 bases from V and 10 bases from J; junction bases left unmatched: 13. Written as DNA, the CDR3 is TGTGCCAGCAGTCGCCGAACAGGGGGAACCGGGTCACCCCTCCACTTT. It translates to CASSRRTGGTGSPLHF.

This chain connects TRBV19 to TRBJ2-7; 9 nucleotides agree with TRBD1. The germline V gene has CDR1 LNHDA and CDR2 SQIVND (reference sequence). V shed 5 bases, J shed 7 bases, and the junction held 12 bases outside the gene matches. The CDR3 runs to 15 residues. The CDR3 loop reads CASSSSGTGHREQYF. CDR3 nucleotide sequence: TGTGCCAGTAGTTCCTCCGGGACAGGGCACAGGGAGCAGTACTTC.

This chain connects TRBV4-2 to TRBJ2-3; D possibly corresponds to TRBD2 (6 bases). Germline CDR1 reads LGHNA; CDR2 reads YNFKEQ. Trimming removed 4 bases from V and 5 bases from J, with 16 bases in between. The CDR3 has 15 residues. The CDR3, as DNA: TGTGCCAGCAGCCTAGGGACTGCCAACGAAGATACGCAGTATTTT. Translating gives CASSLGTANEDTQYF.

The chain is built from TRBV10-1 and TRBJ1-1, with a possible D match to TRBD1 (6 bases). Germline V gene sequence: CDR1 WNHNN, CDR2 SYGVQD (reference sequence). The CDR3 covers 13 residues. The V and J ends lost 3 bases and 3 bases respectively, with 8 bases between them. CDR3 DNA: TGCGCCAGCAGTGAAGGGACATACACTGAAGCTTTCTTT. Its protein product is CASSEGTYTEAFF.

This chain links TRBV4-3 with TRBJ2-2, with 9 bases fitting TRBD1. V was clipped by 0 bases and J by 4 bases; unmatched bases: 3. Germline CDR1 LGHNA, CDR2 YSLEER. The CDR3 runs 16 residues. CDR3 in amino acids: CASSQDRTGVTGELFF. The CDR3 DNA reads as TGCGCCAGCAGCCAAGATCGGACAGGGGTCACCGGGGAGCTGTTTTTT.

The CDR3 spells CASSLPGLAGSSDTQYF. CDR3 nucleotides: TGCGCCAGCAGCTTGCCGGGACTAGCGGGGAGTTCAGATACGCAGTATTTT. V and J are TRBV5-1 and TRBJ2-3; TRBD2 agrees at 13 bases. The V gene end was trimmed by 1 base and the J gene end by 4 bases; junction bases not matched to a gene: 6. CDR3 length equals 17 residues. Germline CDR1 reads SGHRS; CDR2 reads YFSETQ. Variable domain in full (rest from reference TRBV5-1 and TRBJ2-3): KAGVTQTPRYLIKTRGQQVTLSCSPISGHRSVSWYQQTPGQGLQFLFEYFSETQRNKGNFPGRFSGRQFSNSRSEMNVSTLELGDSALYLCASSLPGLAGSSDTQYFGPGTRLTVL.